The clone carrying this TCR beta chain occurred once. Its antigen is not identified. The data belong to a study of cytomegalovirus exposure and HLA in healthy donors. V gave up 6 bases and J gave up 4 bases, with 10 bases separating them. Germline CDR1 is MDHEN and CDR2 is SYDVKM. This CDR3 contains 13 residues. Researchers ran the PCR with 60 Vbeta and 13 Jbeta primers. Assay: immunoSEQ multiplex PCR; the TCRdb copy retains only in-frame clones and omits some. In the table there are some 150,000 clones, roughly 85% of which are singletons. Findings and caveats of the study: Available immune exposure information covered CMV serostatus only. Among TCR sequences, most were rare, though some public TCRs appeared in many donors. Reports described diagnosis of cytomegalovirus status by the classifier as highly specific and sensitive. The study recorded over 150 TCR beta chains that were cytomegalovirus-associated.

Material for sequencing was PBMCs. The sequence was obtained from a man between 35 and 55 years old in good health and CMV-seropositive. The chain has TRBV28 and TRBJ1-5; D is uncertain. The DNA of the CDR3 is TGTGCCAGCAGCCCAGGCGCGAATCAGCCCCAGCATTTT. The encoded protein is CASSPGANQPQHF.